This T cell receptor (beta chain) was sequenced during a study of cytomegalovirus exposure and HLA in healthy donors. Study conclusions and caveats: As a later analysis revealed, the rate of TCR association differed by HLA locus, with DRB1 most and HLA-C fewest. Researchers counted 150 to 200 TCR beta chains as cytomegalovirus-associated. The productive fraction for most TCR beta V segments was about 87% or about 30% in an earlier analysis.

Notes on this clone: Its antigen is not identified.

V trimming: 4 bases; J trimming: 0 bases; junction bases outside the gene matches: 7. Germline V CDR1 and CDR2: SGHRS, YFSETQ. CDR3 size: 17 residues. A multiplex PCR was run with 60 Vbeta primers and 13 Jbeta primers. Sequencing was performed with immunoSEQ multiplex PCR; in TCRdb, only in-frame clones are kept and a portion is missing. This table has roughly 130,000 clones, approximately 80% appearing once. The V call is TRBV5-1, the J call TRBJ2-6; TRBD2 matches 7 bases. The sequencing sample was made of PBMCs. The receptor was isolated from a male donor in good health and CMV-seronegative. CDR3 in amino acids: CASSLATSLSGANVLTF. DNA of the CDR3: TGCGCCAGCAGCCTCGCGACTAGCCTCTCTGGGGCCAACGTCCTGACTTTC.